This T cell receptor (beta chain) was captured by sequencing in a study of T cells after yellow fever vaccination. In this sample, this clonotype turned up a few times. Its antigen is currently unknown. Study results and limitations: Though it reached lower strength, the secondary response hit its peak faster, day 5 versus 15. In post-booster samples, most primary-vaccination clones reappeared (just under 98% CD4, roughly 88% CD8).

Template switching with 5'RACE generated the TCR cDNA and added a universal primer site and UMIs. TCRdb re-called the 5' RACE reads with MiXCR, one entry per CDR3 protein. Of about 350,000 distinct CDR3 sequences in the sample, roughly 7.5% are singletons; the top ten hold 17%. The sample consisted of PBMCs, taken 45 days after the first yellow fever vaccination. The source is a man between 18 and 35 years old who received the YFV17D yellow fever vaccine.

CDR3 nucleotide sequence: TGTGCCAGCAGAACCGGACTGTACACTGAAGCTTTCTTT. This sequence encodes CASRTGLYTEAFF. V is TRBV12-3 or TRBV12-4 and J is TRBJ1-1; D unclear. V was pared by 6 bases and J by 3 bases, with 11 bases between. The CDR3 length is 13 residues.